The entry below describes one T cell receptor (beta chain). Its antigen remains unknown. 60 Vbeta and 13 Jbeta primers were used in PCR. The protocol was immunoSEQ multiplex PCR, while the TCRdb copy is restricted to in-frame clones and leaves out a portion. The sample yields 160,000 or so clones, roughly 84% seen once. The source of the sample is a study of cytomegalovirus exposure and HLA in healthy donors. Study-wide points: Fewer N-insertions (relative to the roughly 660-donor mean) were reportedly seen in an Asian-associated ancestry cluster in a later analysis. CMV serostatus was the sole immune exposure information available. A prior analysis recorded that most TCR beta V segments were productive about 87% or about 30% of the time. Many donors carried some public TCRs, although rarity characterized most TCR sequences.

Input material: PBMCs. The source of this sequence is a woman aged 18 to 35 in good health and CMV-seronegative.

The CDR3 DNA reads TGTGCCAGCTCACCACCGGAAGGGAGCTCTGGGGCCAACGTCCTGACTTTC. As protein: CASSPPEGSSGANVLTF. V and J are TRBV18 and TRBJ2-6, with D maybe TRBD2 (5 bases). From germline, CDR1 is KGHSH and CDR2 LQKENI. With 0 bases removed from V and 0 bases from J, the gap between germline ends came to 9 bases. The CDR3 is 17 amino acids.